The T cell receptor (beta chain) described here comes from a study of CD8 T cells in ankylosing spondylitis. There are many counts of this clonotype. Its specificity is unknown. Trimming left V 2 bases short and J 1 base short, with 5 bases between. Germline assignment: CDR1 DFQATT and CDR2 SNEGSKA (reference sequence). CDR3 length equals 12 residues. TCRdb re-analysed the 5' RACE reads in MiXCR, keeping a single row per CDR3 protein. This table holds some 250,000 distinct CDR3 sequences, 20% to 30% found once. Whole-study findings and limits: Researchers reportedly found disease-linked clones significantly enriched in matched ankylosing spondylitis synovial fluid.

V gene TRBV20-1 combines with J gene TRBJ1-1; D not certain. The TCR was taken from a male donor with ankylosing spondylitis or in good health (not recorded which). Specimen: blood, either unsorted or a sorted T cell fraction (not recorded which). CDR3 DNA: TGCAGTGCTAGACAATCGAACACTGAAGCTTTCTTT. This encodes CSARQSNTEAFF.